These 24 T cell receptor beta chains were all obtained from the same sample, sequenced in a study of control samples from healthy donors and cancer patients. Assay used: immunoSEQ multiplex PCR; TCRdb lists only in-frame clones, some missing. This sample carries roughly 200,000 clones, around 93% of them seen once, and the ten largest clones take more than 1.1%. The sequencing sample was made of blood. The receptors were sampled from a man younger than 35 in good health.

As to this clone: This same CDR3 is encoded by further DNA sequences in the sample. This chain connects TRBV18 to TRBJ2-1, with D perhaps matching TRBD2 (6 bases). The CDR3 length is 12 residues. Trimming left V 3 bases short and J 9 bases short, with 9 bases between. Germline CDR1 reads KGHSH; CDR2 reads LQKENI. The CDR3 DNA is TGTGCCAGCTCACCGCGGGGTGGTGAGCAGTTCTTC. As protein: CASSPRGGEQFF.

The chain recombines TRBV5-4 with TRBJ2-1; D remains ambiguous. The CDR3 is 11 residues long. Trimming removed 4 bases from V and 7 bases from J, with 6 bases in between. Germline assignment: CDR1 SGHNT and CDR2 YYREEE (reference sequence). CDR3: CASSGQNEQFF. Here the CDR3 DNA reads TGTGCCAGCAGCGGCCAGAATGAGCAGTTCTTC.

The chain links TRBV9 to TRBJ2-5; D possibly corresponds to TRBD2 (5 bases). The CDR3 runs 14 residues. CDR1 and CDR2 from the germline V gene are SGDLS and YYNGEE. The V end was cut by 0 bases, the J end by 5 bases, with 11 bases between. CDR3 sequence (DNA): TGTGCCAGCAGCGTAGATGCTAGCTCGGAGACCCAGTACTTC. Translating it yields CASSVDASSETQYF.

This clone has only one observation. The rearrangement uses TRBV5-5 and TRBJ1-1; TRBD1 agrees at 9 bases. Looked up from germline, CDR1 is SGHKS and CDR2 is YYEKEE (reference sequence). V was pared by 4 bases and J by 10 bases, with 11 bases of the junction left unmatched. There are 14 residues in the CDR3. The CDR3 region is CASSAPGQGVRAFF. In nucleotides, the CDR3 is TGTGCCAGCAGCGCCCCGGGACAGGGTGTGAGAGCTTTCTTT.

This sequence joins TRBV27 and TRBJ1-1; 7 bases are shared with TRBD1. The junction had 14 bases not matched to a gene; V was cut back by 6 bases and J by 10 bases. Germline V lookup: CDR1 MNHEY, CDR2 SMNVEV (reference sequence). The CDR3 runs 14 residues. CDR3 DNA sequence: TGTGCCAGCAGCTCCAACCAGGGGGGTAATGGAGCTTTCTTT. It specifies CASSSNQGGNGAFF.

The V gene is TRBV9, the J gene TRBJ2-5; D perhaps matches TRBD1 (6 bases). Per germline, CDR1 SGDLS and CDR2 YYNGEE. V shed 0 bases and J shed 5 bases, with 14 bases lying between them. CDR3 length equals 15 residues. CDR3 loop: CASSVDTGRGETQYF. For the CDR3, the DNA is TGTGCCAGCAGCGTAGACACAGGGAGAGGGGAGACCCAGTACTTC.

This chain links TRBV3-1 (or the pseudogene TRBV3-2) with TRBJ1-2; no clear D. Germline CDR1 is LGHDT and CDR2 is YNNKEL (reference sequence). This CDR3 is 15 amino acids long. Trimming removed 0 bases at V and 3 bases at J, with 11 bases between. The CDR3 DNA is TGTGCCAGCAGCCAAGATTGGGCAAGAGACTATGGCTACACCTTC. Translating gives CASSQDWARDYGYTF.

The chain is built from TRBV5-4 and TRBJ2-5, with D possibly being TRBD2 (6 bases). Germline CDR1 and CDR2: SGHNT and YYREEE (reference sequence). This CDR3 comprises 16 residues. V was trimmed by 0 bases and J by 6 bases, leaving 18 bases between them. The CDR3 is CASSLDGGYFEKTQYF. The CDR3 nucleotides are TGTGCCAGCAGCTTGGATGGAGGGTATTTTGAAAAGACCCAGTACTTC.

The CDR3 DNA follows: TGCGCCAGCAGTCCTGAAGCGGGCGGGGGTACCGGGGAGCTGTTTTTT. Amino acids: CASSPEAGGGTGELFF. J is TRBJ2-2 and V is TRBV5-1, with 7 bases lining up with TRBD2. V gave up 5 bases and J gave up 5 bases; unmatched junction bases: 12. Germline V CDR1 and CDR2: SGHRS, YFSETQ. The CDR3 runs to 16 residues.

The chain couples TRBV6-1 to TRBJ1-5; 10 nucleotides agree with TRBD1. Germline values: CDR1 MNHNS, CDR2 SASEGT. The CDR3 runs to 17 residues. V lost 3 bases and J lost 0; bases outside the gene matches: 5. The CDR3 loop reads CASSDDRTGGSNQPQHF. CDR3 coding DNA: TGTGCCAGCAGTGACGATCGGACAGGGGGTAGCAATCAGCCCCAGCATTTT.

This chain joins TRBV21-1 and TRBJ2-2; TRBD2, as called in the table, went unchecked against the DNA. TRBV21-1 is assigned pseudogene status. The CDR3 runs 19 residues. The CDR3 sequence is CASRNRGGGGGAYTGELFF. The CDR3 region has the DNA TGTGCCAGCCGCAATCGGGGAGGGGGCGGGGGGGCCTACACCGGGGAGCTGTTTTTT.

The chain couples TRBV2 to TRBJ1-5; tentatively, D is TRBD1 (5 bases). CDR1 is SNHLY, CDR2 FYNNEI, per germline. The germline V and J ends were trimmed by 0 bases and 9 bases, with 9 bases remaining between them. The CDR3 has 13 amino acids. CDR3 bases: TGTGCCAGCAGTGAAGCGCAAAGGGGGCCCCAGCATTTT. This codes for CASSEAQRGPQHF.

The J gene is TRBJ1-4, the V gene TRBV4-1; no definite D call. The CDR3 consists of 13 residues. Trimming removed 4 bases from V and 8 bases from J, with 11 bases in between. CDR1 and CDR2 (germline): MGHRA, YSYEKL. CDR3 sequence reads: CASSLDATEKLFF. CDR3 sequence (DNA): TGCGCCAGCAGCCTCGACGCCACCGAAAAACTGTTTTTT.

The rearrangement joins TRBV24-1 to TRBJ1-3; 7 bases are shared with TRBD1. Germline assignment: CDR1 KGHDR and CDR2 SFDVKD. The V and J ends lost 5 bases and 0 bases, in that order; junction bases with no gene match: 6. The CDR3 totals 16 residues. CDR3 coding DNA: TGTGCCACCAGTGCCCAGGGGGAAAGCTCTGGAAACACCATATATTTT. Translating gives CATSAQGESSGNTIYF.

Concerning this clone: One end of the junction is discordant with germline, which a read error may explain. The chain uses TRBV29-1 and TRBJ1-2; no firm D call. Germline CDR1 reads SQVTM; CDR2 reads ANQGSEA. CDR3 length: 10 residues. The CDR3 region is CSVEKSEWDF. The DNA for the CDR3 is TGCAGCGTTGAAAAATCAGAGTGGGACTTC. Supplemented by reference TRBV29-1 and TRBJ1-2, the full variable domain reads SAVISQKPSRDICQRGTSLTIQCQVDSQVTMMFWYRQQPGQSLTLIATANQGSEATYESGFVIDKFPISRPNLTFSTLTVSNMSPEDSSIYLCSVEKSEWDFGSGTRLTVV.

This sequence joins TRBV28 and TRBJ1-6, with a tentative D call TRBD1 (5 bases). Germline V lookup: CDR1 MDHEN, CDR2 SYDVKM. V was cut by 8 bases and J by 6 bases, with 11 bases left in between. This CDR3 comprises 13 residues. CDR3 loop: CASSRDGNSPLHF. The DNA of the CDR3 is TGTGCCAGCTCCCGGGACGGTAATTCACCCCTCCACTTT.

The chain links TRBV21-1 to TRBJ2-7; TRBD1 is the table's D call and was not checked against the DNA. TRBV21-1 is recorded as a pseudogene. This CDR3 is built from 13 residues. The CDR3: CAIVETDSYEQYF. CDR3 nucleotide sequence: TGTGCCATCGTTGAGACAGACTCCTACGAGCAGTACTTC.

The chain is built from TRBV25-1 and TRBJ2-6; TRBD2 might be the D (5 bases). The CDR3 has 16 amino acids. Germline V gene data show CDR1 as MGHDK and CDR2 as SYGVNS. Trimming cost V 1 base and J 0 bases, with 7 bases left between them. The CDR3 loop reads CASSESGDSGANVLTF. In DNA, the CDR3 is TGTGCCAGCAGTGAATCCGGGGACTCTGGGGCCAACGTCCTGACTTTC.

V gene TRBV5-1 combines with J gene TRBJ1-3; D unresolved. Germline V gene sequence: CDR1 SGHRS, CDR2 YFSETQ. The CDR3 consists of 15 residues. V was cut by 0 bases and J by 0 bases, with 7 bases left in between. As DNA, the CDR3 is TGCGCCAGCAGCTTGGATACGGACTCTGGAAACACCATATATTTT. Amino acids: CASSLDTDSGNTIYF.

This clone appeared once. The CDR3 DNA is TGTGCCAGCAGCCAAGAAGGGACAGGGGACGACACCGGGGAGCTGTTTTTT. Translation: CASSQEGTGDDTGELFF. The chain links TRBV4-2 to TRBJ2-2; TRBD1 matches at 10 bases. CDR3 length equals 17 residues. Looked up from germline, CDR1 is LGHNA and CDR2 is YNFKEQ. J gave up 3 bases and V 0 bases, and 4 bases lay outside the gene matches.

The chain uses TRBV28 and TRBJ1-5; D is perhaps TRBD1 (5 bases). CDR1 and CDR2 (germline): MDHEN, SYDVKM. Trimming removed 6 bases at V and 3 bases at J, with 15 bases between. The CDR3 runs to 15 residues. Here the CDR3 reads CASSSPSGFNQPQHF. CDR3 nucleotides: TGTGCCAGCAGCTCACCCTCAGGGTTCAATCAGCCCCAGCATTTT.

The sample holds one count of this clone. The V gene is TRBV21-1, the J gene TRBJ2-6. TRBV21-1 is listed as a pseudogene. CDR3 length equals 17 residues. The CDR3 is CASSKDLQSSGANVLTF. The CDR3 bases are TGTGCCAGCAGCAAAGATCTTCAGAGCTCTGGGGCCAACGTCCTGACTTTC.

This sequence joins TRBV27 and TRBJ1-4; D gene ambiguous. Germline CDR1 reads MNHEY; CDR2 reads SMNVEV (reference sequence). Trimming left V 1 base short and J 3 bases short, with 3 bases between. The CDR3 loop spans 13 amino acids. Here the CDR3 reads CASSLFANEKLFF. In DNA, the CDR3 is TGTGCCAGCAGTTTATTTGCTAATGAAAAACTGTTTTTT.

A word on this clone: This CDR3 is also generated by other DNA sequences in the sample. V and J are TRBV28 and TRBJ1-6; D call uncertain. V was cut by 2 bases and J by 7 bases, with 0 bases left in between. The CDR3 spans 11 residues. Looked up from germline, CDR1 is MDHEN and CDR2 is SYDVKM. The CDR3 DNA reads TGTGCCAGCAGTTTAAATTCACCCCTCCACTTT. Protein sequence: CASSLNSPLHF.